This T cell receptor beta chain was profiled in a study of cytomegalovirus exposure and HLA in healthy donors. Study as a whole: Early released data comprised some 91 million unique TCRs from HLA-typed donors. General study points: What TCR beta sequences reportedly achieved was accurate prediction of HLA-A and HLA-B alleles in most subjects. Cytomegalovirus-associated TCR beta chains were listed, numbering some 170.

Researchers ran the PCR with 60 Vbeta and 13 Jbeta primers. Sequencing used immunoSEQ multiplex PCR; TCRdb keeps in-frame clones, though not all of them. The sample lists approximately 160,000 clones, over 75% occurring once. As regards this clone: The target antigen is unknown.

The V and J ends lost 5 bases and 5 bases respectively, with 4 bases between them. The CDR3 has 11 residues. Germline lookup yields CDR1 PRHDT and CDR2 FYEKMQ (reference sequence). The V and J genes are TRBV13 and TRBJ2-1; D call uncertain. The sequence derives from a man over 45 in good health and CMV-seropositive. Input material: PBMCs. The CDR3 loop is CASSSHNEQFF. DNA of the CDR3: TGTGCCAGCAGCAGCCACAATGAGCAGTTCTTC.